This T cell receptor (beta chain) derives from a study of a mutant IDH1 vaccine in newly diagnosed glioma. The time point: week 23, last vaccination. What each vaccine dose contained was 300 ug of mutant IDH1 20-mer peptide, accompanied by topical imiquimod. Trimming left V 3 bases short and J 3 bases short, with 11 bases between. Germline-derived CDR1 and CDR2 are MRHNA and SNTAGT. The CDR3 sequence is 15 residues long. Remarks on this clone: Its antigen remains unknown.

TCRdb keeps only in-frame clones here, not all; method: immunoSEQ multiplex PCR. The sample shows around 85,000 clones, 85% of them seen only once. Material: PBMCs, obtained from a glioma patient whose treatment included an IDH1 peptide vaccine. The TCR originated in a man younger than 45 with glioma. Some clones in this sample may be carry-over from other donors' samples. V is TRBV6-4 and J is TRBJ2-2; D uncertain. The CDR3, as DNA: TGTGCCAGCAGTGAGCGGCCCGCCGACACCGGGGAGCTGTTTTTT. It yields the protein CASSERPADTGELFF.